This T cell receptor beta chain was obtained from a study of T-cell reconstitution after alpha-beta-depleted transplantation in children. Study-level points and caveats: As was reported, about two months after transplant, alpha-beta T cells came from several hundred expanded graft clones.

During its preparation, the TCRbeta library received unique molecular identifiers. MiXCR, applied by TCRdb to the PCR reads, yields one record per CDR3 protein. The data show more than 75,000 distinct CDR3 sequences, 23% seen once. Germline lookup yields CDR1 SGHRS and CDR2 YFSETQ. With 0 bases removed from V and 3 bases from J, the gap between germline ends came to 8 bases. The CDR3 runs to 14 residues. This clonotype was seen a few times. The antigen remains undetermined. The chain links TRBV5-1 to TRBJ2-3; maybe TRBD2 (5 bases). The sample here was PBMCs, taken before TCRalphabeta/CD19-depleted stem cell transplant. The sequence was collected from a boy younger than 10 with acute lymphoblastic leukemia, due to receive a stem cell transplant. The CDR3 spells CASSLGRETDTQYF. CDR3 DNA sequence: TGCGCCAGCAGCTTGGGTAGGGAGACAGATACGCAGTATTTT.